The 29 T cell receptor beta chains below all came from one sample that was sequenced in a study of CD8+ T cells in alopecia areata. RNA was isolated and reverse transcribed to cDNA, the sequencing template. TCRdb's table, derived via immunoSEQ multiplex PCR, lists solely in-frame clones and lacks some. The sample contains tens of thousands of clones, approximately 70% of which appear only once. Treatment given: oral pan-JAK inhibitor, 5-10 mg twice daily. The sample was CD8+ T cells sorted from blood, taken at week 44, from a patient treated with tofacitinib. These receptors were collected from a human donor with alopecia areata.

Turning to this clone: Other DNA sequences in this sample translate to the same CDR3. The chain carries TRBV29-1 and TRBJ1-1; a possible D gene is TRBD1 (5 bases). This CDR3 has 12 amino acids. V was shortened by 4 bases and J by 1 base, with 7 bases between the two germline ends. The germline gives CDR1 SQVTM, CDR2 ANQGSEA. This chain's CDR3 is CSVGGGNTEAFF. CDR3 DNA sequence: TGCAGCGTTGGTGGGGGGAACACTGAAGCTTTCTTT.

Written as DNA, the CDR3 is TGCACCAGCAGCCAACCCTGGGGGCTATCCGACGAGCAGTTCTTC. It encodes CTSSQPWGLSDEQFF. The chain has TRBV1 and TRBJ2-1; the table calls TRBD1, which could not be checked here. TRBV1 is a listed pseudogene. The CDR3 consists of 15 residues.

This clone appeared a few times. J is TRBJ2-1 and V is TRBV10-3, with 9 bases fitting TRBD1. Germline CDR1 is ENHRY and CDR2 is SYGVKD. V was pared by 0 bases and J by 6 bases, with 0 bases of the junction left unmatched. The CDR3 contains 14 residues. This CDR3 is CAISESTGGNEQFF. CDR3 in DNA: TGTGCCATCAGTGAGTCGACAGGGGGCAATGAGCAGTTCTTC.

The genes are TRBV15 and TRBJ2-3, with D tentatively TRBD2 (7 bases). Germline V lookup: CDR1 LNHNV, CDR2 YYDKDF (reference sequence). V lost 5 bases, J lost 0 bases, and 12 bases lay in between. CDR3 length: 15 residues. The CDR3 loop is CATSGGGGSTDTQYF. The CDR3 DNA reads TGTGCCACCAGCGGGGGGGGCGGGAGCACAGATACGCAGTATTTT.

The CDR3 nucleotides read TGCAGCGTTCCTCCACCACTCGGGACTGTTAACTATGGCTACACCTTC. Its protein product is CSVPPPLGTVNYGYTF. The chain has TRBV29-1 and TRBJ1-2; possibly TRBD1 for D (5 bases). Trimming pared 5 bases from V and 1 base from J, leaving 20 bases between. The CDR3 has 16 residues. From germline, CDR1 is SQVTM and CDR2 ANQGSEA.

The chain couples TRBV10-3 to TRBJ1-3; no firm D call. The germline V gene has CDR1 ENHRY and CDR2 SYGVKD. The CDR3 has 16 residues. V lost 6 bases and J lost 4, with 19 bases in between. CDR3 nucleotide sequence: TGTGCCATCAGAGCCGTTGAGGCAACCGGCGGAAACACCATATATTTT. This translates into CAIRAVEATGGNTIYF.

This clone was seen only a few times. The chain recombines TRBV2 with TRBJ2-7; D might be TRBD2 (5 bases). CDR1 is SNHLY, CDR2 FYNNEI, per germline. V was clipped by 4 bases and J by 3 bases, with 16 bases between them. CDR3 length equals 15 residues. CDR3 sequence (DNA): TGTGCCAGCAGTGGTTTGGAGGAGGAATACTACGAGCAGTACTTC. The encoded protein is CASSGLEEEYYEQYF.

The CDR3 here is CASSSDLGTGLNYGYTF. In DNA, the CDR3 is TGTGCCAGTAGTTCCGATTTAGGGACAGGATTAAACTATGGCTACACCTTC. The chain is built from TRBV19 and TRBJ1-2, with 8 nucleotides matching TRBD1. The CDR3 loop spans 17 amino acids. Germline CDR1 LNHDA, CDR2 SQIVND (reference sequence). Trimming cost V 5 bases and J 2 bases; bases outside gene matches: 13.

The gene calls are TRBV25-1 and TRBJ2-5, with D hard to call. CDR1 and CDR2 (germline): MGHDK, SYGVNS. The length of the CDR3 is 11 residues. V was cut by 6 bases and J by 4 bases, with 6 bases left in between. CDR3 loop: CASRNGETQYF. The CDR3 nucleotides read TGTGCCAGCAGGAATGGAGAGACCCAGTACTTC.

The CDR3 DNA reads as TGTGCCAGTAGTATCCCAGGGAGAGGACAGCCCCAGCATTTT. Translation gives CASSIPGRGQPQHF. The chain joins TRBV19 to TRBJ1-5, with D perhaps matching TRBD1 (5 bases). Germline V CDR1 and CDR2: LNHDA, SQIVND (reference sequence). V lost 3 bases, J lost 7 bases, and 13 bases lay in between. CDR3 length: 14 amino acids.

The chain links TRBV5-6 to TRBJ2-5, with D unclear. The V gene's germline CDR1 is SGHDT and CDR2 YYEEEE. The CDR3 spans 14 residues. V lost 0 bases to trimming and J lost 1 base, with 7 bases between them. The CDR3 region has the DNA TGTGCCAGCAGCTTGGCGGCCTCCCAAGAGACCCAGTACTTC. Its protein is CASSLAASQETQYF.

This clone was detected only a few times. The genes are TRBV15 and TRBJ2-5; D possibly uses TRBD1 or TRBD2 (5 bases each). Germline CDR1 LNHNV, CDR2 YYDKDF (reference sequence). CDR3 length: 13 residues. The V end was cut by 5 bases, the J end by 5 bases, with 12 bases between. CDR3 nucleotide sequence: TGTGCCACCAGCCTCGCTGAGGGGGAGACCCAGTACTTC. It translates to CATSLAEGETQYF.

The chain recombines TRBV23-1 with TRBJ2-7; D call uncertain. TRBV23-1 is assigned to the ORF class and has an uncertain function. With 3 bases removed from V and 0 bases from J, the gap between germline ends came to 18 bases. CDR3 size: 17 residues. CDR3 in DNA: TGCGCCAGCAGTCAGACTCCCCCGGGTTCAAGCTCCTACGAGCAGTACTTC. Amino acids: CASSQTPPGSSSYEQYF.

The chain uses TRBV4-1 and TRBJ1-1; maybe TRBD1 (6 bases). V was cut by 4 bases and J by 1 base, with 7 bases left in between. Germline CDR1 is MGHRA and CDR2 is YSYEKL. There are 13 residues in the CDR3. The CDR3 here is CASSLQGNTEAFF. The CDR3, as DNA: TGCGCCAGCAGCCTACAGGGGAACACTGAAGCTTTCTTT.

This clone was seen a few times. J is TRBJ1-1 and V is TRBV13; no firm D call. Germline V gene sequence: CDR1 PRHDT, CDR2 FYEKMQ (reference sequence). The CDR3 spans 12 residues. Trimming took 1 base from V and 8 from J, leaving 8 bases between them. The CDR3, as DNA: TGTGCCAGCAGCTTAGACCGGACGGAAGCTTTCTTT. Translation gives CASSLDRTEAFF.

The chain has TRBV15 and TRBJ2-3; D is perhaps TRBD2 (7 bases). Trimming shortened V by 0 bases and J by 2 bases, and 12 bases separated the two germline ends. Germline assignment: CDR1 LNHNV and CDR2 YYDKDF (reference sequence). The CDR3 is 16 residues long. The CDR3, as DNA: TGTGCCACCAGCAGAGATGGGGGGGCAGTCACAGATACGCAGTATTTT. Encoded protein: CATSRDGGAVTDTQYF. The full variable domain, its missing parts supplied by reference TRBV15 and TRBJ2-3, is DAMVIQNPRYQVTQFGKPVTLSCSQTLNHNVMYWYQQKSSQAPKLLFHYYDKDFNNEADTPDNFQSRRPNTSFCFLDIRSPGLGDTAMYLCATSRDGGAVTDTQYFGPGTRLTVL.

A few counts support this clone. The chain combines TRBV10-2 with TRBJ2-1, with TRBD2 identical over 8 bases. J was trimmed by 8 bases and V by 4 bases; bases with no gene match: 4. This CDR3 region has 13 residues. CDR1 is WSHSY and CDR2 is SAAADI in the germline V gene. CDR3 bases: TGCGCCAGCAGTGTCGGGACTAGGGATGAGCAGTTCTTC. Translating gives CASSVGTRDEQFF.

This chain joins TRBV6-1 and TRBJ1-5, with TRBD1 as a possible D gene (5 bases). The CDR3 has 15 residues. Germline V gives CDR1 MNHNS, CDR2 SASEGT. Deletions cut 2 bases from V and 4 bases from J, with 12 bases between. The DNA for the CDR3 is TGTGCCAGCAGTGAATGGGGGGGGTCTAATCAGCCCCAGCATTTT. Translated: CASSEWGGSNQPQHF.

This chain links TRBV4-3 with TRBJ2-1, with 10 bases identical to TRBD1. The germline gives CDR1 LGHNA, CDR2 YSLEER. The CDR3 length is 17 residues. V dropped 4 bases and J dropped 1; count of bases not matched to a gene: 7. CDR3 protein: CASSPSGTGESYNEQFF. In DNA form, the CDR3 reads TGCGCCAGCAGCCCATCCGGGACAGGGGAATCCTACAATGAGCAGTTCTTC.

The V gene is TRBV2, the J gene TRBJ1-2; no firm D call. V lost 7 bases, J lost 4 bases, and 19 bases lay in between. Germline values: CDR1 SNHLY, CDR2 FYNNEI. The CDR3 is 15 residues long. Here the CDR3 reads CASTGEGEGGYGYTF. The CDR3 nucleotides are TGTGCCAGCACTGGAGAGGGCGAGGGTGGCTATGGCTACACCTTC.

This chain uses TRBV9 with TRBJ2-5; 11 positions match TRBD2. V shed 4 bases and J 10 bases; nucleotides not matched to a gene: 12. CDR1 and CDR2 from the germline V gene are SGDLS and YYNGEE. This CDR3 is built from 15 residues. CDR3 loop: CASSPSGGRAGDQYF. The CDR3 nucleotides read TGTGCCAGCAGCCCTAGCGGGGGGCGAGCGGGGGACCAGTACTTC.

CDR3 sequence: CASSQDREGPYEQYF. The CDR3 DNA reads as TGCGCCAGCAGCCAAGATCGGGAGGGTCCCTACGAGCAGTACTTC. The chain combines TRBV4-3 with TRBJ2-7, with 8 bases that match TRBD2. The CDR3 runs 15 residues. From germline, CDR1 is LGHNA and CDR2 YSLEER. Germline trimming cut 0 bases from V and 2 bases from J; bases unmatched to any gene: 3.

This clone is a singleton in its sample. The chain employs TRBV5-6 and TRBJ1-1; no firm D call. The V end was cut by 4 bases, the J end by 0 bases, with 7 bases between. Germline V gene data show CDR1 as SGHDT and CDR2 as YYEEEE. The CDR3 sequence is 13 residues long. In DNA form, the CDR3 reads TGTGCCAGCAGCCTCGAAATGAACACTGAAGCTTTCTTT. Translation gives CASSLEMNTEAFF.

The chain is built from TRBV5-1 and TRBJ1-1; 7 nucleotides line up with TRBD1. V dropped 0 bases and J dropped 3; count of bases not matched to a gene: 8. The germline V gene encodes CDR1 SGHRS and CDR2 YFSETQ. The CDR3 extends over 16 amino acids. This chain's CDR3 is CASSLERRGRDTEAFF. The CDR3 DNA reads TGCGCCAGCAGCTTGGAACGGAGGGGGCGGGACACTGAAGCTTTCTTT.

CDR3 nucleotides: TGTGCCAGTAGAACAGGGACATATAGCAATCAGCCCCAGCATTTT. Its protein product is CASRTGTYSNQPQHF. The chain uses TRBV19 and TRBJ1-5; possible D gene TRBD1, 6 bases. Germline CDR1 and CDR2: LNHDA and SQIVND (reference sequence). CDR3 length equals 15 residues. V was trimmed by 6 bases and J by 0 bases, leaving 12 bases between them.

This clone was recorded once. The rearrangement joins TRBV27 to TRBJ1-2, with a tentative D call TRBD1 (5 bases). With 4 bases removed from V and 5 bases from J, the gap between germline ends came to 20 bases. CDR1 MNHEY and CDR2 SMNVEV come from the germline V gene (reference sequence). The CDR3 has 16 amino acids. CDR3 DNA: TGTGCCAGCAGTTCGGGGCCCACAGTGGCTGGATATGGCTACACCTTC. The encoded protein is CASSSGPTVAGYGYTF.

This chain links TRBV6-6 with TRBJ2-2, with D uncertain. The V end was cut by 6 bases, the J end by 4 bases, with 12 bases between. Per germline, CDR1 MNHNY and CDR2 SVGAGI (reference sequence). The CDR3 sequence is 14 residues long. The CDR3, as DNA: TGTGCCAGCAGCTTTTTCGGCAGCACCGGGGAGCTGTTTTTT. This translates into CASSFFGSTGELFF.

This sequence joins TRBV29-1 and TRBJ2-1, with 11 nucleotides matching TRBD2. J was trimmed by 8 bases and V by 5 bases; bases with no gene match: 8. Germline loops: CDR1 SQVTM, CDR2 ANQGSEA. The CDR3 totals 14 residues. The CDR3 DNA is TGCAGCGTTCACATAGCGGGGGGGCTCGATGAGCAGTTCTTC. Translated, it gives CSVHIAGGLDEQFF.

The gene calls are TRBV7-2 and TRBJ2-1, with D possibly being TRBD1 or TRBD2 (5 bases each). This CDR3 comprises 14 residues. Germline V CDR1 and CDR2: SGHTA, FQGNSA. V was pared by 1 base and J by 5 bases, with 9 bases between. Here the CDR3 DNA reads TGTGCCAGCAGCTTAGTGGGACGGGACAATGAGCAGTTCTTC. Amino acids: CASSLVGRDNEQFF.